The entry below gives a single T cell receptor (beta chain) sequence along with its context. This clonotype was counted ten times or more. Its antigen specificity is not known. One base away there is no much larger clone; base qualities are not given. Libraries were constructed by PCR. The instrument was an Illumina HiSeq 2500. TCR library preparation used molecular barcoding, with unique molecular identifiers applied to normalize quantification of the TCRbeta repertoire. TCRdb ran its own pipeline on the public reads, namely fastp trimming at Q25 and MiXCR clone calling, and kept in-frame beta chains. CDR3 protein duplicates are merged, each entry listing the most common genes and DNA. Here the sample has approximately 300,000 distinct CDR3 sequences; about 9.9% occur a single time. The ten most abundant clones make up roughly a quarter of the sample. The treatment or condition tag for this specimen amounts to: allogeneic hematopoietic cell transplantation with graft depleted of TCRalphabeta T cells and CD19 B cells. Transplant recipients were children who received TCRalphabeta/CD19-depleted allogeneic hematopoietic cell grafts.

The sample belongs to a study of T-cell reconstitution after alpha-beta-depleted transplantation in children (dated by TCRdb to 2016 to 2018). In the study overall: Using TCR repertoire profiling, the study quantitatively followed how T-cell immune reconstitution unfolded in children after TCRalphabeta/CD19-depleted allogeneic hematopoietic cell transplantation.

On the study overall, not on this receptor specifically: Over the following months the frequencies of hyperexpanded clones went down, and after one year T-cell counts and TCRbeta diversity were mostly credited to newly produced T cells. In some patients, the high TCRbeta diversity seen at day 60 was put down to recipient T cells and intrathymic progenitors that had survived conditioning. Apparently early alphabetaT-cell count recovery about two months after transplant reportedly relied on only several hundred rapidly expanded clones derived from non-depleted graft cells.

The CDR3 runs 12 residues from the cysteine to the phenylalanine. CDR3 DNA is the only sequence kept; it has 36 bases, read in frame from the first base. The V and J ends are trimmed by 5 bases and 8 bases, leaving 10 bases between them. This TCR was sampled from a male patient between 2 and 9 years old who had a stem cell transplant for chronic granulomatous disease, so the T cells may come from the graft donor. The chain links TRBV12-3 or TRBV12-4 with TRBJ2-1, with the D gene call left open. Sample: peripheral blood, taken 180 days after TCRalphabeta/CD19-depleted stem cell transplant. The CDR3 protein: CASSLPPDEQFF. At the DNA level, the sequence is TGTGCCAGCAGTCTCCCCCCCGATGAGCAGTTCTTC.